A selection of T cell receptor beta chains follows, all from one sample in a study of blood T cell repertoires in COVID-19. Profiling relied on immunoSEQ multiplex PCR, and the TCRdb table lists in-frame clones only, not all of them. Among over 110,000 clones listed, 88% were seen once. Sequenced: peripheral blood. These receptors were obtained from a human donor in a cohort sampled during active COVID-19. The CDR3 runs from the conserved cysteine through the conserved F or W.

V | CDR3
TRBV6-4 | CASSPKSGDLYSPLHF
TRBV19 | CASSVSNGADTQYF
TRBV7-2 | CASSSPGVFNEKLFF
TRBV5-4 | CASSFRGQGSNTGELFF
TRBV5-1 | CASSGGLTEAFF
TRBV3-1/TRBV3-2 | CASSQRGTENQPQHF
TRBV18 | CASSYDRSYEQYF
TRBV11-2 | CASSLWGGANTEAFF
TRBV19 | CASRDRAGSPLHF
TRBV4-2 | CASSQERLAGLETQYF
TRBV11-2 | CASSLPRLPMTPTDTQYF
TRBV30 | CAWSVQGPYEQYF
TRBV27 | CASSFYQGAGNSPLHF
TRBV3-1/TRBV3-2 | CASSQDLGQSKNIQYF
TRBV2 | CASSDWAGSPLHF
TRBV19 | CASSIGGQGDASPLHF
TRBV18 | CASSPYGTDTEAFF
TRBV7-2 | CASSLRQGASYNEQFF
TRBV19 | CASSITDSNTEAFF
TRBV11-2 | CASSIDRDQPQHF
TRBV7-2 | CASSLIPQGAAGELFF
TRBV6-1 | CASSEVRANTQYF
TRBV10-3 | CAISEPIQGLPDSGTDTQYF
TRBV4-1 | CASSQESFSVYEQYF
TRBV19 | CASSILDRFYNSPLHF
TRBV6-1 | CASSELRGGTGELFF